This is a list of T cell receptor beta chains from one sample in a study of cytomegalovirus exposure and HLA in healthy donors. Repertoires were generated with immunoSEQ multiplex PCR, while TCRdb's copy carries only in-frame clones and drops some. The sample holds nearly 95,000 clones, 79% seen once. The specimen was PBMCs. These receptor sequences come from a woman aged 40 to 55 in good health and CMV-seronegative. Each CDR3 is given with its conserved first and last residue. A D gene is named only where the DNA matches it firmly. Size tells how often a clone was seen (once, few, many) or the class of an expanded clone, and some rows leave it out.

TGTGCCAGTAGTGGGAGACTAGCGGGGAACACCGGGGAGCTGTTTTTT,CASSGRLAGNTGELFF,TRBD2,TRBV19,once,TRBJ2-2
TGCAGCGGTTCAGGGGGCCAAGAGACCCAGTACTTC,CSGSGGQETQYF,TRBD1,TRBV29-1,.,TRBJ2-5
TGTGCCAGCAGCCAAGATGCGACTAGTTCAGGCAAAAACATTCAGTACTTC,CASSQDATSSGKNIQYF,.,TRBV4-2,.,TRBJ2-4
TGTGCCAGCAAGAAAGGGGGTTCACCCCTCAACTTT,CASKKGGSPLNF,.,TRBV28,once,TRBJ1-6
TGTGCCACCAGCAGACCGGGACAGGGCCTTCGGGCTTTCTTT,CATSRPGQGLRAFF,TRBD1,TRBV15,.,TRBJ1-1
TGTGCCAGCAGCGTAGCTTCCTCTGGAAACACCATATATTTT,CASSVASSGNTIYF,.,TRBV9,.,TRBJ1-3
TGTGCCATCAGTGAAAGCCCACCCTCTAGTTCACCCCTCCACTTT,CAISESPPSSSPLHF,.,TRBV10-3,once,TRBJ1-6
TGTGCCAGCAGGTCCACGGGGAGGGTCAATGAGCAGTTCTTC,CASRSTGRVNEQFF,TRBD2,TRBV28,.,TRBJ2-1
TGTGCCAGCAAGGCGGGGGGACAGGGAAAGGGGGGCTACACCTTC,CASKAGGQGKGGYTF,TRBD1,TRBV5-4,.,TRBJ1-2
TGTGCCAGCAGCCCTGGACTCAGGTCACCCCTCCACTTT,CASSPGLRSPLHF,.,TRBV7-6,.,TRBJ1-6
TGTGCCAGCAGCCTGGGACAGGATAACTATGGCTACACCTTC,CASSLGQDNYGYTF,TRBD1,TRBV9,.,TRBJ1-2
TGTGCTAGCAGCTTAGGGCCGGGGGAGACCCAGTACTTC,CASSLGPGETQYF,.,TRBV7-7,.,TRBJ2-5
TGTGCCAGCAGCTTGGAGCAGGGTTTAAAAACCGGGGAGCTGTTTTTT,CASSLEQGLKTGELFF,.,TRBV5-4,once,TRBJ2-2
TGTGCCAGCAGCTCTCCGGCAGGCGCGGGCTCTGGAAACACCATATATTTT,CASSSPAGAGSGNTIYF,.,TRBV7-9,.,TRBJ1-3
TGTGCCAGCAGTTTATCAAGGAGGACAGGGTTTGGAGAGACCCAGTACTTC,CASSLSRRTGFGETQYF,TRBD1,TRBV27,.,TRBJ2-5
TGCGCCAGCAGCCAAGATCTAGGACTAGCAGCCTACGAGCAGTACTTC,CASSQDLGLAAYEQYF,TRBD2,TRBV4-3,.,TRBJ2-7
TGTGCCAGCACCTTGACAGGGGCCTACGAGCAGTACTTC,CASTLTGAYEQYF,TRBD1,TRBV5-4,.,TRBJ2-7
TGTGCCAGCAGCAACAGCGGGGGGCCACTGGAGACCCAGTACTTC,CASSNSGGPLETQYF,TRBD2,TRBV5-4,.,TRBJ2-5
TGCGCCAGCAGCCAAGATTTCGGGAGCGGGGCGTCTAGCACAGATACGCAGTATTTT,CASSQDFGSGASSTDTQYF,TRBD2,TRBV4-3,.,TRBJ2-3
TGTGCCAGCAGTGAAATCTACCCAACTATTTCCCAGTACTTC,CASSEIYPTISQYF,.,TRBV6-1,.,TRBJ2-5
TGTGCCAGCAGGGCGGGCGGCAATTCACCCCTCCACTTT,CASRAGGNSPLHF,.,TRBV2,.,TRBJ1-6
TGCGCCAGCAGCCTCTTGAAAGCCGGGACAGGGTTCACCGGGGAGCTGTTTTTT,CASSLLKAGTGFTGELFF,TRBD1,TRBV4-1,.,TRBJ2-2
TGTGCCAGCAGCTTGGTAGGGCAGGGGGCCGGCAATCAGCCCCAGCATTTT,CASSLVGQGAGNQPQHF,TRBD1,TRBV5-8,.,TRBJ1-5
TGCAGCGTTGAAGATCTCCCCGGGTCACCCCTCCACTTT,CSVEDLPGSPLHF,.,TRBV29-1,.,TRBJ1-6
TGCGCCAGCAGCCCAGGGACAGTCTACTATGGCTACACCTTC,CASSPGTVYYGYTF,TRBD1,TRBV5-1,.,TRBJ1-2
TGTGCCAGCAGCTTATCGGGGACAGGGGCGAACATTCAGTACTTC,CASSLSGTGANIQYF,TRBD1,TRBV7-3,.,TRBJ2-4
TGTGCCAGCAGTCGGTCCCAAAATCAGGGCAACACTGAAGCTTTCTTT,CASSRSQNQGNTEAFF,.,TRBV6-6,.,TRBJ1-1
TGTGCCACCAGCAGAGTGAGTGGAGGGGGCGTTTATCGGGGCTACACCTTC,CATSRVSGGGVYRGYTF,TRBD1,TRBV15,.,TRBJ1-2
TGTGCCAGCAGTGACGACCGGGACAGGTATAGCAATCAGCCCCAGCATTTT,CASSDDRDRYSNQPQHF,TRBD1,TRBV2,.,TRBJ1-5
TGTGCCACCTGGACAGGTTTGGGCTCCTACAATGAGCAGTTCTTC,CATWTGLGSYNEQFF,TRBD1,TRBV10-3,.,TRBJ2-1
TGTGCCAGCAGCTTGGTTTCTATCTACGAGCAGTACTTC,CASSLVSIYEQYF,.,TRBV5-6,.,TRBJ2-7
TGTGCCAGCAGCTGGGGACAGGTGGGCACCGGGGAGCTGTTTTTT,CASSWGQVGTGELFF,TRBD1,TRBV5-4,.,TRBJ2-2
TGCAGCGTTGGCGAGTCCTACGAGCAGTACTTC,CSVGESYEQYF,.,TRBV29-1,.,TRBJ2-7
TGTGCCAGCAACCGGAGGGGCCCAGATACGCAGTATTTT,CASNRRGPDTQYF,.,TRBV2,.,TRBJ2-3
TGCGCCAGCAGCTTGGGGGGACAGGGGTTTGAAGCTTTCTTT,CASSLGGQGFEAFF,TRBD1,TRBV5-1,.,TRBJ1-1
TGTGCCAGCAGCTCCAGCGGGGGGGCCTACAATGAGCAGTTCTTC,CASSSSGGAYNEQFF,TRBD2,TRBV5-4,.,TRBJ2-1
TGTGCCAGCAGCCAAGTGGGAGGAGCCAAAAACATTCAGTACTTC,CASSQVGGAKNIQYF,.,TRBV14,once,TRBJ2-4
TGTGCCAGCAGCTTACGGTCGGGAACTAGCACAGATACGCAGTATTTT,CASSLRSGTSTDTQYF,.,TRBV7-8,.,TRBJ2-3
TGTGCCAGCAGCCCGGGGGGAAGCTCCTATAATTCACCCCTCAACTTT,CASSPGGSSYNSPLNF,.,TRBV7-2,few,TRBJ1-6
TGCGCCAGCAGCCGGGGACAGGGGGAGACCGGGGAGCTGTTTTTT,CASSRGQGETGELFF,TRBD1,TRBV5-1,.,TRBJ2-2
TGTGCCAGCAGCCAAGAAGATTCCGGGTCTGGGGCCAACGTCCTGACTTTC,CASSQEDSGSGANVLTF,.,TRBV4-2,.,TRBJ2-6
TGTGCCAGCAGTGACCGTCCGACAGGGACCTATGGCTACACCTTC,CASSDRPTGTYGYTF,TRBD1,TRBV25-1,.,TRBJ1-2
TGTGCCAGCTCACTGACATGGGACAGGATCTCTGGGGCCAACGTCCTGACTTTC,CASSLTWDRISGANVLTF,TRBD1,TRBV18,.,TRBJ2-6
TGTGCCAGCAGCCTATCGGGACAGACTAACTATGGCTACACCTTC,CASSLSGQTNYGYTF,TRBD1,TRBV7-3,.,TRBJ1-2
TGTGCCAGTAGTGTGTCCAGGGGAACCGGGGAGCTGTTTTTT,CASSVSRGTGELFF,.,TRBV19,.,TRBJ2-2
TGTGCCAGCCAGCGGGGGGGCGCAGATACGCAGTATTTT,CASQRGGADTQYF,TRBD2,TRBV9,.,TRBJ2-3
TGTGCCAGCAGAAGAGAAGGGGCTCGGACTGAAGCTTTCTTT,CASRREGARTEAFF,.,TRBV2,.,TRBJ1-1
TGTGCCAGCAGTTTCAGATCCTCCGGGACAGGGGGCTTGTATACGCAGTATTTT,CASSFRSSGTGGLYTQYF,TRBD1,TRBV27,.,TRBJ2-3
TGCGCCAGCAGCCGGACTCAGGGGTTAAGGGCTGAAGCTTTCTTT,CASSRTQGLRAEAFF,.,TRBV4-3,.,TRBJ1-1
TGCGCCAGCAGCTGGATGGGTCTCAGGGGCGGAAACACTGAAGCTTTCTTT,CASSWMGLRGGNTEAFF,.,TRBV5-1,few,TRBJ1-1
TGTGCCTGGAGTGTAACAGAATTGGTAAACACTGAAGCTTTCTTT,CAWSVTELVNTEAFF,.,TRBV30,.,TRBJ1-1